This T cell receptor beta chain was sequenced in a study of T cells in Graves' hyperthyroidism and ophthalmopathy. Across the study: The blood sample was taken at first diagnosis, before treatment began.

V was cut by 1 base and J by 0 bases, with 7 bases left in between. Germline V gives CDR1 LGHDT, CDR2 YNNKEL (reference sequence). The CDR3 loop spans 15 amino acids. Patients having uncontrolled infection, another autoimmune disease, pregnancy or lactation were not included. TCR beta CDR3 region amplification was performed from RNA transcripts. Researchers ran a first-round RT-PCR on the TCR CDR3 using the HTBI primer set. TCRdb ran MiXCR on the multiplex PCR reads and lists one entry per CDR3 protein. The data hold around 350,000 distinct CDR3 sequences, with about a fifth observed a single time. The specimen was blood. The clonotype comes from a woman under 30 with Graves' hyperthyroidism. This chain connects TRBV3-1 to TRBJ2-4; D gene uncertain. As DNA, the CDR3 is TGTGCCAGCAGCCAAGTCAGGATAGCCAAAAACATTCAGTACTTC. Translation: CASSQVRIAKNIQYF.